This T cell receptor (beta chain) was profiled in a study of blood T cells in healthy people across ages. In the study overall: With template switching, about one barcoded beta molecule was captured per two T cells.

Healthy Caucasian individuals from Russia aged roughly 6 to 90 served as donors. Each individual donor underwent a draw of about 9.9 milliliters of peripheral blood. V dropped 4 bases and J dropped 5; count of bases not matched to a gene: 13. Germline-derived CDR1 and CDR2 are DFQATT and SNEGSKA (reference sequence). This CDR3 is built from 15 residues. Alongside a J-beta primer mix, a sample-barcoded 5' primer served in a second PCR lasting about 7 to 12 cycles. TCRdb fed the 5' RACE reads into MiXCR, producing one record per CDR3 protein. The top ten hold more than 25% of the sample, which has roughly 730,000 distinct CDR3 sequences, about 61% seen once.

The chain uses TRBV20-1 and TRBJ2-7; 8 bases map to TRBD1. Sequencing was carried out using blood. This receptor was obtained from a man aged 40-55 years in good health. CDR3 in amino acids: CSANDRQGPGDEQYF. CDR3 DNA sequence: TGCAGTGCTAATGACCGACAGGGGCCGGGCGACGAGCAGTACTTC.